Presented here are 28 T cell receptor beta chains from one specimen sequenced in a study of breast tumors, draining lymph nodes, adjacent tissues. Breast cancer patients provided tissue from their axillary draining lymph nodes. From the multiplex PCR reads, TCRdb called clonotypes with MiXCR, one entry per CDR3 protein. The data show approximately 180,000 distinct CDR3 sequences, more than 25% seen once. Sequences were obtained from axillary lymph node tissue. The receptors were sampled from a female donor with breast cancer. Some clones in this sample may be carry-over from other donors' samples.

CDR3 bases: TGCGCCAGCTCCACCGGGGGTGGAAACACCATATATTTT. Its protein is CASSTGGGNTIYF. This sequence joins TRBV5-1 and TRBJ1-3; tentatively, D is TRBD1 (5 bases). This CDR3 has 13 amino acids. Trimming shortened V by 7 bases and J by 3 bases, and 11 bases separated the two germline ends. Germline V lookup: CDR1 SGHRS, CDR2 YFSETQ.

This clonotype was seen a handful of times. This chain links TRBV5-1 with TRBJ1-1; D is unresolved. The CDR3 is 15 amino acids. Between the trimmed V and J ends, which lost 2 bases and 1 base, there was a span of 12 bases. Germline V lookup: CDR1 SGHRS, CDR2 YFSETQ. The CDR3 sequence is CASSFIGLSNTEAFF. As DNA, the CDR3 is TGCGCCAGCAGCTTTATAGGATTATCGAACACTGAAGCTTTCTTT.

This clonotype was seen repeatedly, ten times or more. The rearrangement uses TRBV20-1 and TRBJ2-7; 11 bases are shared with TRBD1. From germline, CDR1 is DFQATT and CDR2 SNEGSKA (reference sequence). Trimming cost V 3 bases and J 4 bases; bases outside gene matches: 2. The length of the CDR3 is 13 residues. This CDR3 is CSASRDRGYEQYF. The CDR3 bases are TGCAGTGCTAGCCGGGACAGGGGGTACGAGCAGTACTTC.

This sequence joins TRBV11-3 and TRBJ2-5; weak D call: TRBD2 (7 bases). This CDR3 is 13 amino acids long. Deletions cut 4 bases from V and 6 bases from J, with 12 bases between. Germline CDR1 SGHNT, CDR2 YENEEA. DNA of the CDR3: TGTGCCAGCAGCTACGGGGGGCCCCAGACCCAGTACTTC. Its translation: CASSYGGPQTQYF.

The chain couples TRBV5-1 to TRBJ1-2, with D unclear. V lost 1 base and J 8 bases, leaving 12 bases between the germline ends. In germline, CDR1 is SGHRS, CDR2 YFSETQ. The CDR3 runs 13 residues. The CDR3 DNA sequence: TGCGCCAGCAGCTTGCTAGCCAAGGGCGGCTACACCTTC. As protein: CASSLLAKGGYTF.

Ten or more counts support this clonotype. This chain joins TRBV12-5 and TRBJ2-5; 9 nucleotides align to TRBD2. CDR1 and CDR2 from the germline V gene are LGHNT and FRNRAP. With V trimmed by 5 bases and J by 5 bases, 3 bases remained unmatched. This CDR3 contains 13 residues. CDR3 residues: CASGVGLAETQYF. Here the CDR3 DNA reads TGTGCTAGTGGTGTCGGACTAGCGGAGACCCAGTACTTC.

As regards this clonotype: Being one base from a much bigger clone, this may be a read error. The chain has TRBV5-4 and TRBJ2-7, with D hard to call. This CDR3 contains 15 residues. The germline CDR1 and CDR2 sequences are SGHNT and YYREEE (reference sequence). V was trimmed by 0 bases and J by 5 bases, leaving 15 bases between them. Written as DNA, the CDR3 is TGTGCCAGCAGCTTGGATTTCCCCCCTTCTGACGAGCAGTACTTC. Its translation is CASSLDFPPSDEQYF.

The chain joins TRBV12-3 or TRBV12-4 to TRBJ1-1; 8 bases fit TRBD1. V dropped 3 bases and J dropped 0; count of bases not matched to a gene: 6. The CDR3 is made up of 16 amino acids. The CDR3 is CASSFLGDRLNTEAFF. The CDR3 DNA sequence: TGTGCCAGCAGTTTCTTGGGGGACAGGTTGAACACTGAAGCTTTCTTT.

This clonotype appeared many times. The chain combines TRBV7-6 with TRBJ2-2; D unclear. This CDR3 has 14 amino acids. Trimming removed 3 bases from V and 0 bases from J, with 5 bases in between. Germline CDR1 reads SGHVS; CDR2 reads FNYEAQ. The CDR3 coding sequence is TGTGCCAGCAGCTTTGCTACGAACACCGGGGAGCTGTTTTTT. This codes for CASSFATNTGELFF. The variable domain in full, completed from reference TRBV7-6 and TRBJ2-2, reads GAGVSQSPRYKVTKRGQDVALRCDPISGHVSLYWYRQALGQGPEFLTYFNYEAQQDKSGLPNDRFSAERPEGSISTLTIQRTEQRDSAMYRCASSFATNTGELFFGEGSRLTVL.

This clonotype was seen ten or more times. The CDR3 is CASSLGVRGLTGNTIYF. The DNA for the CDR3 is TGTGCCAGCAGCTTAGGGGTGCGGGGACTAACTGGAAACACCATATATTTT. The rearrangement uses TRBV7-8 and TRBJ1-3; possible D gene TRBD1, 5 bases. Germline loops: CDR1 SGHVS, CDR2 FQNEAQ. V was cut by 1 base and J by 2 bases, with 15 bases left in between. This CDR3 has 17 residues.

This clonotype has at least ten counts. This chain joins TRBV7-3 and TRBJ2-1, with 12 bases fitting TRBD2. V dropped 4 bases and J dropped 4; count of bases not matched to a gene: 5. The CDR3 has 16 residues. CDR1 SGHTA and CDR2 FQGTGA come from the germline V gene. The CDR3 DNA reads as TGTGCCAGCAGCTCGTCCGGGACTAGCGGGTACAATGAGCAGTTCTTC. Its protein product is CASSSSGTSGYNEQFF.

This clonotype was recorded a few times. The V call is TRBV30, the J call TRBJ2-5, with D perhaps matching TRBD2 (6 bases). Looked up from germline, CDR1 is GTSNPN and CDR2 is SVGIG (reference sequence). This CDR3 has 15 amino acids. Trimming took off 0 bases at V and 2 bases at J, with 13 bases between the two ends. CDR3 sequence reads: CAWSVGGTVQETQYF. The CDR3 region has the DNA TGTGCCTGGAGTGTAGGCGGGACGGTACAAGAGACCCAGTACTTC. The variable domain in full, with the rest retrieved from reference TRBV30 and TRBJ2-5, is SQTIHQWPATLVQPVGSPLSLECTVEGTSNPNLYWYRQAAGRGLQLLFYSVGIGQISSEVPQNLSASRPQDRQFILSSKKLLLSDSGFYLCAWSVGGTVQETQYFGPGTRLLVL.

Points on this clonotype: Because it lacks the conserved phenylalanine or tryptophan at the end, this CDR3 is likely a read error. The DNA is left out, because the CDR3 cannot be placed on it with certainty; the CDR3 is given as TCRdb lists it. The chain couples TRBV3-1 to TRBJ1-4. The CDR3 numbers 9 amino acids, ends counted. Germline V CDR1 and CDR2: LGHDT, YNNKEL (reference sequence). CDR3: CASSQDSGT.

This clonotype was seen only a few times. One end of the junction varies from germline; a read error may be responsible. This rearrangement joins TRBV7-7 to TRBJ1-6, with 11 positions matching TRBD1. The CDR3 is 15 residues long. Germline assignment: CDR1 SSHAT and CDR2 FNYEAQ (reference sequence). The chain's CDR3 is CASSLGQGVNSPLHF. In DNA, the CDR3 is TGTGCTAGCAGCTTGGGACAGGGGGTGAATTCACCCCTCCACTTT.

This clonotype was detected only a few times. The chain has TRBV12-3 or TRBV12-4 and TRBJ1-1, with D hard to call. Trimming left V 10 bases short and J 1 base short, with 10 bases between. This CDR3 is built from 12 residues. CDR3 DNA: TGTGCCACCCAGGTGGGGAACACTGAAGCTTTCTTT. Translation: CATQVGNTEAFF.

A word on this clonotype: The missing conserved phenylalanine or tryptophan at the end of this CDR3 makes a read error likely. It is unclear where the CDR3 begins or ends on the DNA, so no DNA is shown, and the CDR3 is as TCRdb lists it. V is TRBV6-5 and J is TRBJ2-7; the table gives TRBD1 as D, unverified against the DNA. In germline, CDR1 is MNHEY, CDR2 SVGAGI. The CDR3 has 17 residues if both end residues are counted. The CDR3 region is CASSYGPWGTPDPERYS.

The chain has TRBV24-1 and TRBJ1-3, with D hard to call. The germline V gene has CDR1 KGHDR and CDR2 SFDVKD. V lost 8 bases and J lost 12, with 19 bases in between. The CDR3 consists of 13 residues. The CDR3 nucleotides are TGTGCCACCATGGATTCCTCTGGAACCATCATATATTTT. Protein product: CATMDSSGTIIYF.

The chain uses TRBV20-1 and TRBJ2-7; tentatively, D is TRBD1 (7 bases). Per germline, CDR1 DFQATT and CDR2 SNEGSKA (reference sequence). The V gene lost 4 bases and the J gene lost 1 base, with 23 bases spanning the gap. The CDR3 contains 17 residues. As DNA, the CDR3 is TGCAGTGCTACCCCTTTAGGAGGGGTGACAGGGTCCTACGAGCAGTACTTC. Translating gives CSATPLGGVTGSYEQYF.

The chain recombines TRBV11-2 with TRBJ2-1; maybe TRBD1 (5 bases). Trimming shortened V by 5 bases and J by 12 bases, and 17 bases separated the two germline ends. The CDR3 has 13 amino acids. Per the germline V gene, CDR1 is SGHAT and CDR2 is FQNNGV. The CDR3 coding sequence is TGTGCCAGCAGCAAAAGACAGTACACTGGGCAGTTCTTC. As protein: CASSKRQYTGQFF. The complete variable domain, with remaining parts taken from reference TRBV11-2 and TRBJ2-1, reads EAGVAQSPRYKIIEKRQSVAFWCNPISGHATLYWYQQILGQGPKLLIQFQNNGVVDDSQLPKDRFSAERLKGVDSTLKIQPAKLEDSAVYLCASSKRQYTGQFFGPGTRLTVL.

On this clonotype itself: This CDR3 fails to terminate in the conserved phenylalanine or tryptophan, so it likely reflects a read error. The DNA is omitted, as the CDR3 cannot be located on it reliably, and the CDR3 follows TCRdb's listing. The CDR3 protein is CPSSSRARAT. V usage is TRBV10-3 and J usage is TRBJ1-4. The CDR3 is 10 amino acids long, termini counted. Germline V gives CDR1 ENHRY, CDR2 SYGVKD.

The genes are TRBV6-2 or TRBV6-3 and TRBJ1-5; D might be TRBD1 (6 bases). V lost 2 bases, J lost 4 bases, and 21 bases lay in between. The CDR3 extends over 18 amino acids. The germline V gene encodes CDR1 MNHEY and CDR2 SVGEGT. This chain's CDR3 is CASSYTGSGAPRNQPQHF. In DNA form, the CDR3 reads TGTGCCAGCAGTTACACAGGGTCCGGGGCTCCGCGTAATCAGCCCCAGCATTTT.

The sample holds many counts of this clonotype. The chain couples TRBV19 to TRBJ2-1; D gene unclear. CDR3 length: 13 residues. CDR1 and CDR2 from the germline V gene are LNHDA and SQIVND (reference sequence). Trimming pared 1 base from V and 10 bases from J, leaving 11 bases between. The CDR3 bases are TGTGCCAGTAGTATAGGAGGAAGAGGCGAGCAGTTCTTC. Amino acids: CASSIGGRGEQFF.

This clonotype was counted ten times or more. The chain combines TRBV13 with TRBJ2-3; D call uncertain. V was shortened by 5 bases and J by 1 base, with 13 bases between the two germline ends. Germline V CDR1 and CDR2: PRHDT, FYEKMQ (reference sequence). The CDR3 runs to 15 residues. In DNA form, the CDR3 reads TGTGCCAGCAGCCCGACCAGGAGCGGCACAGATACGCAGTATTTT. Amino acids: CASSPTRSGTDTQYF.

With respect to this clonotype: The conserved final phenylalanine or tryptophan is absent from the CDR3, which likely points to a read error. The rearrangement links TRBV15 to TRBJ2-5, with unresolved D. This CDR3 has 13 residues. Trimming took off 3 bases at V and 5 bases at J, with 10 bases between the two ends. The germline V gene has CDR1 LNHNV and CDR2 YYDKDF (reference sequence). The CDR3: CATSRTFKETQYL. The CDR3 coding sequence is TGTGCCACCAGCAGGACTTTCAAGGAGACCCAGTACCTC.

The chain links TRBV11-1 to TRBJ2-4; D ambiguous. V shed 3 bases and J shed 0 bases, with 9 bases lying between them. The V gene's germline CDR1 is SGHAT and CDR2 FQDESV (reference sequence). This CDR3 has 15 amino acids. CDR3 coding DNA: TGTGCCAGCAGCTTGGGTACGGGAGCCAAAAACATTCAGTACTTC. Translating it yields CASSLGTGAKNIQYF.

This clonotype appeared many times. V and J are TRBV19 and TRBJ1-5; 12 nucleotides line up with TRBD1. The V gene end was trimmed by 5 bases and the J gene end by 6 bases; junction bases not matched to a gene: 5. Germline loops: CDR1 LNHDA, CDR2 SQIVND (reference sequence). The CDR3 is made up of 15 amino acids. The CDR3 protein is CASSDGTGGRQPQHF. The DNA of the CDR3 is TGTGCCAGTAGTGACGGGACAGGGGGCCGTCAGCCCCAGCATTTT. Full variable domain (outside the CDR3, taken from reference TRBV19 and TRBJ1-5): DGGITQSPKYLFRKEGQNVTLSCEQNLNHDAMYWYRQDPGQGLRLIYYSQIVNDFQKGDIAEGYSVSREKKESFPLTVTSAQKNPTAFYLCASSDGTGGRQPQHFGDGTRLSIL.

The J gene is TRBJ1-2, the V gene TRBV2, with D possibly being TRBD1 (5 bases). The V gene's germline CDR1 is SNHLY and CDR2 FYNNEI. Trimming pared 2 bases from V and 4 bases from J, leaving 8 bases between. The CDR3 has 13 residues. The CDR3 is CASSERGPYGYTF. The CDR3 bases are TGTGCCAGCAGTGAAAGGGGCCCCTATGGCTACACCTTC.

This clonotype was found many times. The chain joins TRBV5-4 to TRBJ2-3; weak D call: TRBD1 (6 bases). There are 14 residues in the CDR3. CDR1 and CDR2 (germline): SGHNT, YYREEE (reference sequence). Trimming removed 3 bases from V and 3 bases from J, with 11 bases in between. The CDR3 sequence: CASSSLGGTDTQYF. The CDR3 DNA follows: TGTGCCAGCAGCTCTCTAGGGGGTACAGATACGCAGTATTTT.